These T cell receptor beta chains were read from a single sample in a study of cytomegalovirus exposure and HLA in healthy donors. The table came from immunoSEQ multiplex PCR; TCRdb's copy has only in-frame clones and leaves some out. Counted here are some 140,000 clones, over 75% occurring once; the ten biggest clones make up roughly 8.8%. The sample consisted of PBMCs. Source of these receptors: a woman aged 50 to 65 in good health and CMV-seropositive. CDR3s include the opening cysteine and the closing phenylalanine or tryptophan. Each record gives: CDR3 protein, V gene, J gene, clone size. Not every row has a clone size; where given, it reads once, few, many or a size class.

CDR3: CAGGGTGGSMNTEAFF; V: TRBV28; J: TRBJ1-1; size: .
CDR3: CASSPGLLPGNTIYF; V: TRBV7-9; J: TRBJ1-3; size: .
CDR3: CASSLTGQRSNEQFF; V: TRBV6-6; J: TRBJ2-1; size: .
CDR3: CSVEGQDLSNYGYTF; V: TRBV29-1; J: TRBJ1-2; size: .
CDR3: CASSPRQGLAGANVLTF; V: TRBV18; J: TRBJ2-6; size: .
CDR3: CASSTESTDTQYF; V: TRBV18; J: TRBJ2-3; size: .
CDR3: CASSRWAGNGYTF; V: TRBV7-3; J: TRBJ1-2; size: .
CDR3: CASSIAASASTDTQYF; V: TRBV19; J: TRBJ2-3; size: .
CDR3: CASSVGGTANQPQHF; V: TRBV9; J: TRBJ1-5; size: .
CDR3: CASSQDIGTPNEKLFF; V: TRBV4-3; J: TRBJ1-4; size: .
CDR3: CASSWDRENNSPLHF; V: TRBV6-1; J: TRBJ1-6; size: .
CDR3: CASSQERRARNYEQYF; V: TRBV4-1; J: TRBJ2-7; size: .
CDR3: CASSYRTGSGETQYF; V: TRBV6-5; J: TRBJ2-5; size: .
CDR3: CAGSPGTVNYGYTF; V: TRBV23-1; J: TRBJ1-2; size: once
CDR3: CASSLGFGGGYGYTF; V: TRBV5-4; J: TRBJ1-2; size: .
CDR3: CASSLKATTALSGANVLTF; V: TRBV5-1; J: TRBJ2-6; size: .
CDR3: CASKGGGYQETQYF; V: TRBV6-7; J: TRBJ2-5; size: once
CDR3: CAWSIAGGLDTQYF; V: TRBV30; J: TRBJ2-3; size: .
CDR3: CASSSGTGGGQPQHF; V: TRBV5-8; J: TRBJ1-5; size: .
CDR3: CASSFTGGAGNTIYF; V: TRBV6-5; J: TRBJ1-3; size: .
CDR3: CASSNRGFNQPQHF; V: TRBV27; J: TRBJ1-5; size: once
CDR3: CASRRGGPGTDTQYF; V: TRBV6-1; J: TRBJ2-3; size: few
CDR3: CASSLVTSRGNEQFF; V: TRBV5-1; J: TRBJ2-1; size: once
CDR3: CASSSYTEAFF; V: TRBV28; J: TRBJ1-1; size: .
CDR3: CSVALSGGPYEQFF; V: TRBV29-1; J: TRBJ2-1; size: .
CDR3: CAWSLLDTEAFF; V: TRBV30; J: TRBJ1-1; size: .
CDR3: CASSPAGGQETQYF; V: TRBV2; J: TRBJ2-5; size: few
CDR3: CAWVGQAQETQYF; V: TRBV30; J: TRBJ2-5; size: .
CDR3: CASSLPSGTEAFF; V: TRBV28; J: TRBJ1-1; size: .
CDR3: CASSGGQAHLGANVLTF; V: TRBV10-2; J: TRBJ2-6; size: .
CDR3: CASSNVQNTEAFF; V: TRBV19; J: TRBJ1-1; size: few
CDR3: CASSPGTGEQEQYF; V: TRBV5-1; J: TRBJ2-7; size: .
CDR3: CASSQGGGRSYEQYF; V: TRBV4-1; J: TRBJ2-7; size: .
CDR3: CASSRNRGNDGYTF; V: TRBV9; J: TRBJ1-2; size: .
CDR3: CASSRLGQGGNYGYTF; V: TRBV6-6; J: TRBJ1-2; size: .
CDR3: CASSVSPGEVDTQYF; V: TRBV9; J: TRBJ2-3; size: .
CDR3: CASSLAGTGADNEQFF; V: TRBV11-3; J: TRBJ2-1; size: .
CDR3: CASSLGFGGTGPQETQYF; V: TRBV7-2; J: TRBJ2-5; size: .
CDR3: CAWSAGTSEYTGELFF; V: TRBV30; J: TRBJ2-2; size: .
CDR3: CASSLDHPDSPLHF; V: TRBV5-6; J: TRBJ1-6; size: .
CDR3: CASSSLTTYRGPNEKLFF; V: TRBV28; J: TRBJ1-4; size: .
CDR3: CASSESRGNNQPQHF; V: TRBV6-1; J: TRBJ1-5; size: few
CDR3: CASSPMEGGTDTQYF; V: TRBV5-4; J: TRBJ2-3; size: .
CDR3: CASSRATGIAEAFF; V: TRBV4-1; J: TRBJ1-1; size: .
CDR3: CASSPLTEEDTQYF; V: TRBV18; J: TRBJ2-3; size: .
CDR3: CASSLGDTPSGQYF; V: TRBV11-2; J: TRBJ2-7; size: .
CDR3: CASTKPTSGFPVAFF; V: TRBV19; J: TRBJ1-1; size: .
CDR3: CASSLAGTGVHTIYF; V: TRBV5-6; J: TRBJ1-3; size: .
CDR3: CASSTFGDRKVDTGELFF; V: TRBV9; J: TRBJ2-2; size: .
CDR3: CASRLAGSSYNEQFF; V: TRBV2; J: TRBJ2-1; size: .
CDR3: CASISSSGGSSYNEQFF; V: TRBV7-2; J: TRBJ2-1; size: .
CDR3: CASSLASRAEAFF; V: TRBV7-8; J: TRBJ1-1; size: .
CDR3: CASSLGTRYEQYF; V: TRBV5-6; J: TRBJ2-7; size: .